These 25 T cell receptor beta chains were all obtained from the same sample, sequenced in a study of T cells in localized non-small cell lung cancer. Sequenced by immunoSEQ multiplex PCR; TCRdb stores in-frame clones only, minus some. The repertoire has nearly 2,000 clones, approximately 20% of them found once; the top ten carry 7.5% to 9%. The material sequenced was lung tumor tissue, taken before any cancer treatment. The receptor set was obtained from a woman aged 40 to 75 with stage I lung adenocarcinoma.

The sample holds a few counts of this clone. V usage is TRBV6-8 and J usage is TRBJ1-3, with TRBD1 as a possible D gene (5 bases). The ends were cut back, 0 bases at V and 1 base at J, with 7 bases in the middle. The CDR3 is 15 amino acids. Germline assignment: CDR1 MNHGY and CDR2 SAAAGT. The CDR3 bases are TGTGCCAGCAGTTACTCGGGGGAGTCTGGAAACACCATATATTTT. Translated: CASSYSGESGNTIYF.

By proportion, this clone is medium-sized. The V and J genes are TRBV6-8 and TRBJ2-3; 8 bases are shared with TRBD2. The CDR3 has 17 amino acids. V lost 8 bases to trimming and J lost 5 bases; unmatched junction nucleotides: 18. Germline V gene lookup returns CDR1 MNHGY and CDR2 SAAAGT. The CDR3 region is CASLRASGYRSGDTQYF. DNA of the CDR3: TGTGCCAGCCTACGGGCTAGCGGGTACCGCTCGGGAGATACGCAGTATTTT.

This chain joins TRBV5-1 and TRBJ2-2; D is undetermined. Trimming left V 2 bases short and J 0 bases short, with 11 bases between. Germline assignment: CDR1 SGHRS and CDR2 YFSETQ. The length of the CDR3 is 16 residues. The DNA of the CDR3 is TGCGCCAGCAGCTTAGACGGTGCCCCGAACACCGGGGAGCTGTTTTTT. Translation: CASSLDGAPNTGELFF.

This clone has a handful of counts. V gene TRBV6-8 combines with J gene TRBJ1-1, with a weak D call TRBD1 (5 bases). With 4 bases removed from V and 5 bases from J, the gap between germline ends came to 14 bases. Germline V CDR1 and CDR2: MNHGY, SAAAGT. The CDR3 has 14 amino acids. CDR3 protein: CASSFQGTGTEAFF. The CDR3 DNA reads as TGTGCCAGCAGTTTTCAGGGTACAGGAACTGAAGCTTTCTTT.

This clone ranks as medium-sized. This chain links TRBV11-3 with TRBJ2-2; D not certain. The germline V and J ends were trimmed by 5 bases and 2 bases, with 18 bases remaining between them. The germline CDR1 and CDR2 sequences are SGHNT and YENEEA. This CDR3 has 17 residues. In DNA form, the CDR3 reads TGTGCCAGCAGCCTCGGACCACTAAACCCAAACACCGGGGAGCTGTTTTTT. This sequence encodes CASSLGPLNPNTGELFF.

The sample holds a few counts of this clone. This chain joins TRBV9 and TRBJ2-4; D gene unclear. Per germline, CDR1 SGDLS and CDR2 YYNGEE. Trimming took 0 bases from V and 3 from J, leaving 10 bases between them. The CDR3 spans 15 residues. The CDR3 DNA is TGTGCCAGCAGCGTAGAAGCCGTTGGCAAAAACATTCAGTACTTC. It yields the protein CASSVEAVGKNIQYF.

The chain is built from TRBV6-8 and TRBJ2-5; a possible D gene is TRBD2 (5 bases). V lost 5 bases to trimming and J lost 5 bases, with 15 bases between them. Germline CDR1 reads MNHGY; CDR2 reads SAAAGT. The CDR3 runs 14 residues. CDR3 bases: TGTGCCAGCAGTCTCCGACGGGGTGGGGAGACCCAGTACTTC. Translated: CASSLRRGGETQYF.

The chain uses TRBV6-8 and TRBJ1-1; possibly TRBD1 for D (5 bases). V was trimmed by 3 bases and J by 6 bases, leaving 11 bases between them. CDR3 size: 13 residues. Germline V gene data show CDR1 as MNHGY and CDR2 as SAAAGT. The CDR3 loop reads CASSYPGGAEAFF. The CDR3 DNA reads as TGTGCCAGCAGTTATCCTGGGGGGGCTGAAGCTTTCTTT.

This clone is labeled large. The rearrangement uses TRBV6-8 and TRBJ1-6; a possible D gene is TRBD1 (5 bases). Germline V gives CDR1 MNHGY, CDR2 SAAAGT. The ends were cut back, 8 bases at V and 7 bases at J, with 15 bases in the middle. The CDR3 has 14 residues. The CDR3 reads CASRSTGRNSPLHF. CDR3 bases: TGTGCCAGCCGATCCACGGGGCGGAATTCACCCCTCCACTTT.

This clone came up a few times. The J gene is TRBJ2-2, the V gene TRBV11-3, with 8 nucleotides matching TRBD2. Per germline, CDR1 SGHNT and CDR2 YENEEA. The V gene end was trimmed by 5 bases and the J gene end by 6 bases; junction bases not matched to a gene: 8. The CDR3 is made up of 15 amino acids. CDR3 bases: TGTGCCAGCAGCCTAATCGGACTAGCCGCCGGGGAGCTGTTTTTT. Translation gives CASSLIGLAAGELFF.

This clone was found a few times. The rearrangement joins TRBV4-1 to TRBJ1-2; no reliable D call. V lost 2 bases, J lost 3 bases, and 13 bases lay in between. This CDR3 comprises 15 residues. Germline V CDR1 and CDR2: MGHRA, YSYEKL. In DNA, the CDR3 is TGCGCCAGCAGCCAAATAGGAATCGGTGACTATGGCTACACCTTC. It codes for CASSQIGIGDYGYTF.

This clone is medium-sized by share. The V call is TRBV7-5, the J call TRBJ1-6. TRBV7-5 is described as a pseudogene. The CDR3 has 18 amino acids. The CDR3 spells CASSSAKGGESYNSPLHF. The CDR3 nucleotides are TGTGCCAGCAGCTCCGCGAAAGGAGGGGAGTCCTATAATTCACCCCTCCACTTT.

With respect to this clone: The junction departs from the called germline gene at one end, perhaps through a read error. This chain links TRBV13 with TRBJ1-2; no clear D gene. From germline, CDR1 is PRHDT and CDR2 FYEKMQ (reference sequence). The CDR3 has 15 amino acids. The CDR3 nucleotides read TGTGCCAGCGGCTTAGGAACAAACCGTAACTATGGCTACACCTTC. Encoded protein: CASGLGTNRNYGYTF.

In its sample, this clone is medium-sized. The CDR3 protein is CASREQGANYGYTF. CDR3 sequence (DNA): TGTGCCAGCAGGGAACAGGGGGCAAACTATGGCTACACCTTC. This sequence joins TRBV11-3 and TRBJ1-2, with 9 bases lining up with TRBD1. Trimming took 6 bases from V and 2 from J; bases not matched to a gene: 4. Germline lookup yields CDR1 SGHNT and CDR2 YENEEA. CDR3 length equals 14 residues.

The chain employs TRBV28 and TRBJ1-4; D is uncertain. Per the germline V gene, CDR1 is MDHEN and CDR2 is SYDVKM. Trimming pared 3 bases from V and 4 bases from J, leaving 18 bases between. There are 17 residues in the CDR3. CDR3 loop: CASSFHLSGGDNEKLFF. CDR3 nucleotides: TGTGCCAGCAGTTTTCACCTGTCAGGTGGGGATAATGAAAAACTGTTTTTT.

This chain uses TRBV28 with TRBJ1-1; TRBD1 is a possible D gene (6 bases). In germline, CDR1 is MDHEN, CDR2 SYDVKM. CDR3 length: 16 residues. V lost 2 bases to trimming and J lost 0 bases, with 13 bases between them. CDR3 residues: CASSLTMTGLNTEAFF. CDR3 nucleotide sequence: TGTGCCAGCAGTTTAACCATGACAGGATTGAACACTGAAGCTTTCTTT.

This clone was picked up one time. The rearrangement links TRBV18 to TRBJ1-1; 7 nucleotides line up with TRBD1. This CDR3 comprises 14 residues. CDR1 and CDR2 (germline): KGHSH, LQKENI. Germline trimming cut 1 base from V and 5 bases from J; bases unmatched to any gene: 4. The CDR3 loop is CASSPQGADTEAFF. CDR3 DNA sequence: TGTGCCAGCTCACCACAGGGGGCGGATACTGAAGCTTTCTTT. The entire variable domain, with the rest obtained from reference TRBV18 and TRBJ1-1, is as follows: NAGVMQNPRHLVRRRGQEARLRCSPMKGHSHVYWYRQLPEEGLKFMVYLQKENIIDESGMPKERFSAEFPKEGPSILRIQQVVRGDSAAYFCASSPQGADTEAFFGQGTRLTVV.

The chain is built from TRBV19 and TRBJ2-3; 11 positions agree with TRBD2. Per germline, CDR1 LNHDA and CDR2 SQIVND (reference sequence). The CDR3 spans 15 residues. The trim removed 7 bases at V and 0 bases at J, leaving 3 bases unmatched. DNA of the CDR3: TGTGCCAGTAAACTAGCGGGAGAGAGCACAGATACGCAGTATTTT. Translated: CASKLAGESTDTQYF.

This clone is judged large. The CDR3 DNA follows: TGTGCCAGCAGCCGACTCAGGGACCTTGAGAGGGACACCATATATTTT. It yields the protein CASSRLRDLERDTIYF. The chain couples TRBV11-3 to TRBJ1-3; D is perhaps TRBD1 (5 bases). This CDR3 has 16 residues. V lost 5 bases and J lost 8, with 22 bases in between. The germline V gene encodes CDR1 SGHNT and CDR2 YENEEA.

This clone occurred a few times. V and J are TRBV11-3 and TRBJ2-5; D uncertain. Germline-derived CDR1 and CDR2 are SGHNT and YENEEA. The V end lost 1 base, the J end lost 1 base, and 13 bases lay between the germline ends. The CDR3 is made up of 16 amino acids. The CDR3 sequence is CASSLGVRPFQETQYF. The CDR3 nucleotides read TGTGCCAGCAGCTTAGGAGTTCGGCCCTTCCAAGAGACCCAGTACTTC.

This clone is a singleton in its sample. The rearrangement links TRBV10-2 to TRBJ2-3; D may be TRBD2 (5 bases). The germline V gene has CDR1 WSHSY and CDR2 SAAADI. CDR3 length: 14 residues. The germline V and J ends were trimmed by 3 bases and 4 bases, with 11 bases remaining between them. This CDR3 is CASSDARTPDTQYF. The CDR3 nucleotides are TGCGCCAGCAGTGATGCTCGGACTCCAGATACGCAGTATTTT.

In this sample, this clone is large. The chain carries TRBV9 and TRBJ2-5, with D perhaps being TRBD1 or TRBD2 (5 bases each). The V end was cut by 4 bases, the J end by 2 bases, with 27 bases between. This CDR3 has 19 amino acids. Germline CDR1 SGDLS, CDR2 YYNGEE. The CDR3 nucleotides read TGTGCCAGCAGCCAACTTCGAACTTCCGGGACCTCCTCTCAAGAGACCCAGTACTTC. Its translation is CASSQLRTSGTSSQETQYF. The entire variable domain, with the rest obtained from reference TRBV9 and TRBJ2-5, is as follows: DSGVTQTPKHLITATGQRVTLRCSPRSGDLSVYWYQQSLDQGLQFLIQYYNGEERAKGNILERFSAQQFPDLHSELNLSSLELGDSALYFCASSQLRTSGTSSQETQYFGPGTRLLVL.

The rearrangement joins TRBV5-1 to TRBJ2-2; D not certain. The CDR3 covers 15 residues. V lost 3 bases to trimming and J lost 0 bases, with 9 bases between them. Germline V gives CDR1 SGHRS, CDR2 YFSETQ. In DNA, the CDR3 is TGCGCCAGCAGCTCCTCCTACACGAACACCGGGGAGCTGTTTTTT. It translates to CASSSSYTNTGELFF.

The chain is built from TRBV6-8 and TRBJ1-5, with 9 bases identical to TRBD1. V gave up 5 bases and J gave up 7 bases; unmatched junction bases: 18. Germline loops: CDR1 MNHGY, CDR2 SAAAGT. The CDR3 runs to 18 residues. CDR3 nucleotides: TGTGCCAGCAGTCCCAAACCTTCGGGGACAGGGAGGAACCAGCCCCAGCATTTT. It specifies CASSPKPSGTGRNQPQHF.

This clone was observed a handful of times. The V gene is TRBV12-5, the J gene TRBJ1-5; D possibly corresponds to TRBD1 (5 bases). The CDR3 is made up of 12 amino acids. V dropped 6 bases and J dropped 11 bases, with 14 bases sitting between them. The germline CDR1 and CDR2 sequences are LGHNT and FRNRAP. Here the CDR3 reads CASGNPQGAQHF. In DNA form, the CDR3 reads TGTGCTAGTGGCAACCCCCAGGGTGCCCAGCATTTT.